The T cell receptor beta chain described here comes from a study of regulatory T cells in long-lasting Graves disease. Time point defined: newly diagnosed GD, antithyroid drugs for less than 3 months. PBMC RNA was the source of the TCR library. This clonotype occurred many times. Assembly of TCR beta libraries relied on iRepertoire HTBI primers together with Arm-PCR of CDR3 regions. Using its own MiXCR run on the multiplex PCR reads, TCRdb lists one record per CDR3 protein. The repertoire holds roughly 500,000 distinct CDR3 sequences, with approximately 13% as singletons. Trimming took off 3 bases at V and 1 base at J, with 7 bases between the two ends. This CDR3 region has 13 residues. Germline CDR1 and CDR2: SGHNT and YENEEA. The same data also went into a second study, on T cells in Graves' hyperthyroidism and ophthalmopathy. That report adds: Exclusion followed for patients with uncontrolled infection, other autoimmune disease, pregnancy or lactation.

This rearrangement joins TRBV11-3 to TRBJ2-7; D is unclear. The specimen was peripheral blood mononuclear cells (PBMCs), collected at new diagnosis, from a patient treated with antithyroid drugs. This TCR was sampled from a man in his thirties or forties with Graves disease. The CDR3 sequence: CASSFPESYEQYF. Here the CDR3 DNA reads TGTGCCAGCAGCTTCCCGGAGTCCTACGAGCAGTACTTC.